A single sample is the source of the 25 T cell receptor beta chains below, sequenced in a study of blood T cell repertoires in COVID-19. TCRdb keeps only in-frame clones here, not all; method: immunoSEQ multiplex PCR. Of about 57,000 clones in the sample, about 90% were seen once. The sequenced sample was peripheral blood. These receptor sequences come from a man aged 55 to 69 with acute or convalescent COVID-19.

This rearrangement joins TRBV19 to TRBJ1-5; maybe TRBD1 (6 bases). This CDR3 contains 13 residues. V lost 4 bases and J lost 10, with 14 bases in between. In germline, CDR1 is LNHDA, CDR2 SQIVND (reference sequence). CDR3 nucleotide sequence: TGTGCCAGTAGTACCCGAAACAGGGAACCCCAGCATTTT. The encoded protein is CASSTRNREPQHF.

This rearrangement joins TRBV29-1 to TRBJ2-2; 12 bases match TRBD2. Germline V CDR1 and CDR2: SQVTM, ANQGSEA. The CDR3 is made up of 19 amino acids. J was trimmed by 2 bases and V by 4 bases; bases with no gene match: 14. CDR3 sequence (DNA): TGCAGCGTTGCTAAGCCGGGACTAGCGGGCGCCGTCAACACCGGGGAGCTGTTTTTT. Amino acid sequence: CSVAKPGLAGAVNTGELFF.

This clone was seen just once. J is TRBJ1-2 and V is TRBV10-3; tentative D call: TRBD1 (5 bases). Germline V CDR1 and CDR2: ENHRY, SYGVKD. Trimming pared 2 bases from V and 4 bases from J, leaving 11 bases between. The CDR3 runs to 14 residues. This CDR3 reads CAISEDRISYGYTF. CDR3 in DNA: TGTGCCATCAGTGAGGACAGAATAAGCTATGGCTACACCTTC.

The CDR3 DNA follows: TGTGCCAGCAGTTTAGAGCAACCTAGCACAGATACGCAGTATTTT. It is translated as CASSLEQPSTDTQYF. The chain combines TRBV27 with TRBJ2-3; D gene ambiguous. Germline lookup yields CDR1 MNHEY and CDR2 SMNVEV (reference sequence). The CDR3 consists of 15 residues. V was trimmed by 2 bases and J by 0 bases, leaving 9 bases between them.

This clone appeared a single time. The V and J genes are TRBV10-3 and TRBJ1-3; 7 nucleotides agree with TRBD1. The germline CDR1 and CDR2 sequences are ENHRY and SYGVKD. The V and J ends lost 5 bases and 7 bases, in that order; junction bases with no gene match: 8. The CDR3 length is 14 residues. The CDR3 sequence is CAISNRDSLNTIYF. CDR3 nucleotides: TGTGCCATCAGTAACCGGGACAGCCTTAACACCATATATTTT.

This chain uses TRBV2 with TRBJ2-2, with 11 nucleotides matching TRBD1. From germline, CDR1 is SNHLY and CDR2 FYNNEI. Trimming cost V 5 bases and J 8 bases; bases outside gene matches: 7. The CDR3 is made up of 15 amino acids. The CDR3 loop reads CASSPDRGREGELFF. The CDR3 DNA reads TGTGCCAGCAGTCCGGACAGGGGGCGCGAAGGGGAGCTGTTTTTT.

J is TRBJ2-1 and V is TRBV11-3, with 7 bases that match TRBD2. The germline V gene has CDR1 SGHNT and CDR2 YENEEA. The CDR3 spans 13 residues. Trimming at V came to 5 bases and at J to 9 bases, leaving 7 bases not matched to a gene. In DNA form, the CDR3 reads TGTGCCAGCAGCGCTACCCCTAGCGGTGAGCAGTTCTTC. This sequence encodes CASSATPSGEQFF.

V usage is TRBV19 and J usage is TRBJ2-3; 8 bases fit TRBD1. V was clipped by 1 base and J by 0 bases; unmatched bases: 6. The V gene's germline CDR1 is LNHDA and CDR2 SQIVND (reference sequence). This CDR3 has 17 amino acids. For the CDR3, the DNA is TGTGCCAGTAGTATAGTTCAGGGGGCGCGTAGCACAGATACGCAGTATTTT. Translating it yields CASSIVQGARSTDTQYF.

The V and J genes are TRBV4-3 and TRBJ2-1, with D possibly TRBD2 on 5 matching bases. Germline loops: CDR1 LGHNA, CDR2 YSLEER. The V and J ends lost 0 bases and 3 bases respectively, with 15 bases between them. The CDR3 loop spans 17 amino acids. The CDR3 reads CASSQDRGSAVYNEQFF. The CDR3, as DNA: TGCGCCAGCAGCCAAGATCGGGGTAGTGCGGTCTACAATGAGCAGTTCTTC.

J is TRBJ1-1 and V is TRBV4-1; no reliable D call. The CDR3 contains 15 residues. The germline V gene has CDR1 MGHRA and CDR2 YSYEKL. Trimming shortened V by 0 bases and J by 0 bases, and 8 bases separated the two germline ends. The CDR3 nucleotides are TGCGCCAGCAGCCAAGATTTAAGCATGAACACTGAAGCTTTCTTT. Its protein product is CASSQDLSMNTEAFF.

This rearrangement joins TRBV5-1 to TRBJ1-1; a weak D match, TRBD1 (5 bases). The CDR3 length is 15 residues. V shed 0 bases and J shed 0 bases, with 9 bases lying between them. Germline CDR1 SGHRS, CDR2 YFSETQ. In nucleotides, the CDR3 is TGCGCCAGCAGCTTGGGAAACAGGATGAACACTGAAGCTTTCTTT. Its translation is CASSLGNRMNTEAFF. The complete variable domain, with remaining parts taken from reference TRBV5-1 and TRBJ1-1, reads KAGVTQTPRYLIKTRGQQVTLSCSPISGHRSVSWYQQTPGQGLQFLFEYFSETQRNKGNFPGRFSGRQFSNSRSEMNVSTLELGDSALYLCASSLGNRMNTEAFFGQGTRLTVV.

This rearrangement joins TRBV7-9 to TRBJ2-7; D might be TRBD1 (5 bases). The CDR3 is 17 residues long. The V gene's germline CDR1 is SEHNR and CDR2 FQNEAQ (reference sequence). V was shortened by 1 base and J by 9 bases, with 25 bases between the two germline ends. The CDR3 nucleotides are TGTGCCAGCAGCTTAGGACAGATTCGGGTCGACGGCCCCGTGCAGTACTTC. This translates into CASSLGQIRVDGPVQYF. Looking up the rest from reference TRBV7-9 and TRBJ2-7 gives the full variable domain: DTGVSQNPRHKITKRGQNVTFRCDPISEHNRLYWYRQTLGQGPEFLTYFQNEAQLEKSRLLSDRFSAERPKGSFSTLEIQRTEQGDSAMYLCASSLGQIRVDGPVQYFGPGTRLTVT.

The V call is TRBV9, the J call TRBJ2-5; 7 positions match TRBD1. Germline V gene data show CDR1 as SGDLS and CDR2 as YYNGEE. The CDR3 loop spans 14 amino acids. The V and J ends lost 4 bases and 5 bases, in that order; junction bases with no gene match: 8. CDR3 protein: CASSPSGTVETQYF. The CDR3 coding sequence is TGTGCCAGCAGCCCATCCGGGACAGTGGAGACCCAGTACTTC.

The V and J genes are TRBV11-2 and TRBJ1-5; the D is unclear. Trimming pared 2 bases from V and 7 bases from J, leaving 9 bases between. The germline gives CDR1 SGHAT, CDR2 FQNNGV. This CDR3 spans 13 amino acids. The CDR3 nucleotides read TGTGCCAGCAGCTTATCAGGAGGGCAGCCCCAGCATTTT. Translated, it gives CASSLSGGQPQHF.

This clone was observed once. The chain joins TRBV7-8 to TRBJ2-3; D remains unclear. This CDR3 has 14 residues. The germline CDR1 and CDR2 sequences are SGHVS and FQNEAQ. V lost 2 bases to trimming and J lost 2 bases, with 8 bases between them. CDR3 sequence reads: CASSLFLDTDTQYF. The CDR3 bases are TGTGCCAGCAGCTTATTTCTAGACACAGATACGCAGTATTTT.

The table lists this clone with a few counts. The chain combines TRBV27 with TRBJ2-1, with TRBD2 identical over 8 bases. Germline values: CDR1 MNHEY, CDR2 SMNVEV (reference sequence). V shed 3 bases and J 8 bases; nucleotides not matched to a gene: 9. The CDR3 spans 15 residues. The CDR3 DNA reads TGTGCCAGCAGTTTCTTCGGGACTAGGGTTGATGAGCAGTTCTTC. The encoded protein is CASSFFGTRVDEQFF.

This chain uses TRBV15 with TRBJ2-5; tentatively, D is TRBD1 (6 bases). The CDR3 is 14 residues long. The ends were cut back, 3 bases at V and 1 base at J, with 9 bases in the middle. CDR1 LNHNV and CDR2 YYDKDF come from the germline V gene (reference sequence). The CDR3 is CATSRGQIQETQYF. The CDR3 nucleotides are TGTGCCACCAGCAGGGGACAAATCCAAGAGACCCAGTACTTC.

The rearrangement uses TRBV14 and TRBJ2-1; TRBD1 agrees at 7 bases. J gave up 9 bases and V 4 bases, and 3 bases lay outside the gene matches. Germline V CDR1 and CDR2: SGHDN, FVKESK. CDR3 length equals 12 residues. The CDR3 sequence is CASSPQGVEQFF. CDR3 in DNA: TGTGCCAGCAGCCCCCAGGGGGTTGAGCAGTTCTTC.

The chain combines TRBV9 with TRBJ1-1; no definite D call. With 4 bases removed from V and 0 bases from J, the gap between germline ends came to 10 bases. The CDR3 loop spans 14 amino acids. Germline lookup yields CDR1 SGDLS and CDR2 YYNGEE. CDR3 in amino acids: CASSLLTMNTEAFF. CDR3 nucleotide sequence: TGTGCCAGCAGCCTCCTAACCATGAACACTGAAGCTTTCTTT.

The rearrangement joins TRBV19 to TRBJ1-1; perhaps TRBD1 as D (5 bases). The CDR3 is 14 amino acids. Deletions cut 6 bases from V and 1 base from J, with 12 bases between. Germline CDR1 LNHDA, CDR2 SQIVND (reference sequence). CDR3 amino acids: CASRRQGQNTEAFF. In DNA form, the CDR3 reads TGTGCCAGTAGGAGGCAGGGCCAGAACACTGAAGCTTTCTTT.

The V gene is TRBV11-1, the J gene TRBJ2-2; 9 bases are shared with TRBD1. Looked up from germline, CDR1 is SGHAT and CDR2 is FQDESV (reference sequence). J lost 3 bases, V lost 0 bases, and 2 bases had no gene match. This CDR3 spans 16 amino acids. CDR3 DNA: TGTGCCAGCAGCTTAGCCGGGACAGGGTACACCGGGGAGCTGTTTTTT. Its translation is CASSLAGTGYTGELFF.

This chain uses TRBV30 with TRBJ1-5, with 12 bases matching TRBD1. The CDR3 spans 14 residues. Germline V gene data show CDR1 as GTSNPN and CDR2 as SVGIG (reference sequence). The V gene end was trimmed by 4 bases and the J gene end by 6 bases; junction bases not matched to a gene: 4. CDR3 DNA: TGTGCCTGGACACCGGGACAGGGGGCTCAGCCCCAGCATTTT. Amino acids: CAWTPGQGAQPQHF.

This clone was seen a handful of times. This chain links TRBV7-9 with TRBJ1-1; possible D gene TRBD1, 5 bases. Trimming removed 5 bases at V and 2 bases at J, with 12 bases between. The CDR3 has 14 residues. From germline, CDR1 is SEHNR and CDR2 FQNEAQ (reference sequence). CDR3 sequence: CASSGGDLNTEAFF. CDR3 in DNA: TGTGCCAGCAGCGGGGGGGACTTAAACACTGAAGCTTTCTTT.

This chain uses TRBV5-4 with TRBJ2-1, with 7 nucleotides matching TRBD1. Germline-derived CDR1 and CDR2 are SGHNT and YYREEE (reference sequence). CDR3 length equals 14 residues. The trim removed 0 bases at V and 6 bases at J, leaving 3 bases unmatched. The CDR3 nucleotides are TGTGCCAGCAGCTTGGACGCAGGGGGCAATGAGCAGTTCTTC. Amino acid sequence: CASSLDAGGNEQFF. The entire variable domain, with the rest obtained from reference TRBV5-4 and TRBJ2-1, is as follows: ETGVTQSPTHLIKTRGQQVTLRCSSQSGHNTVSWYQQALGQGPQFIFQYYREEENGRGNFPPRFSGLQFPNYSSELNVNALELDDSALYLCASSLDAGGNEQFFGPGTRLTVL.

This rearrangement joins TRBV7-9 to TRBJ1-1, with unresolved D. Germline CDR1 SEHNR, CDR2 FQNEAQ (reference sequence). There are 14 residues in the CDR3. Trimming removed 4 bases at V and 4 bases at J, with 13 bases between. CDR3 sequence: CASSSPPGGTEAFF. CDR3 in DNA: TGTGCCAGCAGCTCGCCCCCGGGTGGCACTGAAGCTTTCTTT. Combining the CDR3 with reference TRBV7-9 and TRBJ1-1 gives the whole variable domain DTGVSQNPRHKITKRGQNVTFRCDPISEHNRLYWYRQTLGQGPEFLTYFQNEAQLEKSRLLSDRFSAERPKGSFSTLEIQRTEQGDSAMYLCASSSPPGGTEAFFGQGTRLTVV.